A single sample gave rise to the 31 T cell receptor beta chains below, sequenced in a study of spatial heterogeneity in lung cancer (dated by TCRdb to between 2018 and 2021). The intended sense of this specimen's time point label: sample taken at primary tumor resection. TCR sequencing used whole RNA extracted from tumor and nontumor lung tissue, or from cryopreserved PBMC samples, without cell sorting. Receptors were amplified or captured by 5' RACE. Sequencer: NextSeq 500. Using fastp trimming at Q25 and MiXCR clonotype assembly, TCRdb reanalyzed the public sequencing data and kept in-frame beta chains. Rows with a matching CDR3 protein are joined into one entry that keeps the most common DNA and genes. The sample contains several hundred distinct CDR3 sequences, about three fifths of them found a single time. The ten largest clones take up more than 20% of the sample. Sequences were derived from PBMCs, sampled at surgery. Receptors originate from a female donor with early-stage non-small cell lung cancer.

A word on this clonotype: Since it is a stray read in a library aimed at alpha chains, this beta chain has a size that is not meaningful. This rearrangement joins TRBV11-2 to TRBJ2-7; D gene unclear. Germline values: CDR1 SGHAT, CDR2 FQNNGV. The ends were cut back, 6 bases at V and 1 base at J, with 4 bases in the middle. CDR3 length: 11 amino acids. The CDR3 spells CASSSSYEQYF. CDR3 coding DNA: TGTGCCAGCAGTTCTTCCTACGAGCAGTACTTC.

In its sample, this clonotype is hyperexpanded. As an off-target read in a library built for alpha chains, this beta chain has a frequency of little significance. The CDR3 region is CSATVAAGGPGDTQYF. The CDR3 DNA reads TGCAGTGCTACCGTTGCCGCGGGAGGGCCGGGGGATACGCAGTATTTT. The rearrangement uses TRBV20-1 and TRBJ2-3; TRBD2 matches at 9 bases. Germline assignment: CDR1 DFQATT and CDR2 SNEGSKA (reference sequence). The CDR3 sequence is 16 residues long. V dropped 4 bases and J dropped 6; count of bases not matched to a gene: 14.

This clonotype turned up a few times. Since it is a stray read in a library aimed at alpha chains, this beta chain has a size that is not meaningful. The rearrangement uses TRBV7-6 and TRBJ2-7; 12 positions agree with TRBD2. There are 20 residues in the CDR3. J was trimmed by 1 base and V by 0 bases; bases with no gene match: 13. From germline, CDR1 is SGHVS and CDR2 FNYEAQ. CDR3: CASSLAGFRTSGASSYEQYF. The CDR3 bases are TGTGCCAGCAGCTTAGCGGGATTTAGGACTAGCGGGGCCTCGTCCTACGAGCAGTACTTC.

This clonotype was counted a few times. In a library made to pick up alpha chains, this beta chain is a stray read with a size that means little. The chain links TRBV7-3 to TRBJ2-1; tentative D call: TRBD2 (5 bases). Deletions cut 3 bases from V and 12 bases from J, with 12 bases between. Per germline, CDR1 SGHTA and CDR2 FQGTGA. CDR3 length: 12 amino acids. CDR3 amino acids: CASSFPEGGQFF. The CDR3 DNA reads as TGTGCCAGCAGCTTCCCAGAGGGTGGGCAGTTCTTC.

In the case of this clonotype: With the library built for alpha chains, this beta chain is off target and its frequency is not meaningful. The chain links TRBV29-1 to TRBJ2-5; possibly TRBD2 for D (6 bases). Germline V gives CDR1 SQVTM, CDR2 ANQGSEA. The CDR3 consists of 13 residues. V was clipped by 6 bases and J by 6 bases, with 17 bases between them. The CDR3 sequence is CSVGHRDFKTQYF. The DNA for the CDR3 is TGCAGCGTAGGCCATCGGGACTTTAAGACCCAGTACTTC.

This clonotype was detected only a few times. This beta chain lies outside the target of a library built for alpha chains; its clone size means little. The chain links TRBV2 to TRBJ2-2, with 8 positions matching TRBD2. This CDR3 is 15 amino acids long. V shed 2 bases, J shed 4 bases, and the junction held 3 bases outside the gene matches. Germline lookup yields CDR1 SNHLY and CDR2 FYNNEI. CDR3 in amino acids: CASSEREGGTGELFF. As DNA, the CDR3 is TGTGCCAGCAGTGAACGGGAGGGAGGCACCGGGGAGCTGTTTTTT.

Comments on this clonotype: Being off target in a library aimed at alpha chains, this beta chain has a size of little meaning. The chain employs TRBV7-8 and TRBJ2-1, with 11 positions matching TRBD2. The germline V gene has CDR1 SGHVS and CDR2 FQNEAQ. V lost 5 bases to trimming and J lost 7 bases; unmatched junction nucleotides: 19. The CDR3 extends over 19 amino acids. The CDR3 DNA sequence: TGTGCCAGCAGCCCCCGAGGCCGACTACTAGCGGGAGATAGGAATGAGCAGTTCTTC. This translates into CASSPRGRLLAGDRNEQFF.

Remarks on this clonotype: The library was built for alpha chains, so this beta chain is an off-target read and its size means little. The chain recombines TRBV29-1 with TRBJ2-3; tentative D call: TRBD1 (6 bases). Germline CDR1 and CDR2: SQVTM and ANQGSEA. The CDR3 is 14 amino acids. V lost 6 bases and J 6 bases, leaving 19 bases between the germline ends. CDR3 residues: CSVRGSSAPDTQYF. The DNA for the CDR3 is TGCAGCGTAAGGGGGTCCTCGGCCCCGGATACGCAGTATTTT.

With respect to this clonotype: This beta chain is a stray read from a library made for alpha chains; its abundance is not meaningful. This sequence joins TRBV7-2 and TRBJ1-3; D might be TRBD1 (6 bases). There are 16 residues in the CDR3. The germline CDR1 and CDR2 sequences are SGHTA and FQGNSA. V was shortened by 5 bases and J by 0 bases, with 14 bases between the two germline ends. CDR3 sequence (DNA): TGTGCCAGCAGCCCTGACAGGCGGACCTCTGGAAACACCATATATTTT. Translated: CASSPDRRTSGNTIYF.

About this clonotype itself: Because this beta chain is a stray read in a library intended to capture alpha chains, its abundance should not be given much weight. This rearrangement joins TRBV7-3 to TRBJ2-5, with D perhaps TRBD2 (6 bases). The CDR3 runs 15 residues. Germline CDR1 reads SGHTA; CDR2 reads FQGTGA. Trimming took off 1 base at V and 1 base at J, with 10 bases between the two ends. The CDR3 protein is CASSLSGTIQETQYF. As DNA, the CDR3 is TGTGCCAGCAGCTTAAGCGGGACGATCCAAGAGACCCAGTACTTC.

This clonotype was counted between two and nine times. This beta chain is an unintended read in a library built for alpha chains; its size means little. The V call is TRBV4-3, the J call TRBJ2-6; D call uncertain. The germline V gene encodes CDR1 LGHNA and CDR2 YSLEER. The CDR3 spans 16 residues. The V end lost 1 base, the J end lost 2 bases, and 9 bases lay between the germline ends. As DNA, the CDR3 is TGCGCCAGCAGCCAAGTTCAGTTAGCTGGGGCCAACGTCCTGACTTTC. This gives the protein CASSQVQLAGANVLTF.

Turning to this clonotype: Since the library was made to target alpha chains, this beta chain is a stray read and its abundance is not meaningful. The chain employs TRBV25-1 and TRBJ2-1; D is ambiguous. The germline V gene has CDR1 MGHDK and CDR2 SYGVNS. Trimming removed 1 base at V and 0 bases at J, with 7 bases between. The CDR3 is 15 residues long. The CDR3 is CASSELRASYNEQFF. The CDR3 DNA reads as TGTGCCAGCAGTGAATTACGGGCCTCCTACAATGAGCAGTTCTTC.

A note on this clonotype: Little can be read into the size of this beta chain, an off-target read in a library designed for alpha chains. This chain links TRBV5-1 with TRBJ2-3, with 8 nucleotides matching TRBD2. The CDR3 extends over 15 amino acids. The V gene's germline CDR1 is SGHRS and CDR2 YFSETQ. V shed 2 bases, J shed 0 bases, and the junction held 2 bases outside the gene matches. The CDR3 is CASSFGLASTDTQYF. The CDR3 bases are TGCGCCAGCAGCTTCGGACTAGCTAGCACAGATACGCAGTATTTT.

About this clonotype: The size of this beta chain means little, since it is a stray read in a library made for alpha chains. The rearrangement links TRBV29-1 to TRBJ2-1; D uncertain. Trimming took 6 bases from V and 2 from J, leaving 8 bases between them. The germline V gene has CDR1 SQVTM and CDR2 ANQGSEA. The CDR3 loop spans 12 amino acids. CDR3 bases: TGCAGCGTGTCCGCAACCTACAATGAGCAGTTCTTC. Protein: CSVSATYNEQFF.

To note about this clonotype: Within a library made for alpha chains, this beta chain is off target, and its count is uninformative. The V and J genes are TRBV9 and TRBJ2-5; D may correspond to TRBD1 or TRBD2 (6 bases each). The V end lost 2 bases, the J end lost 4 bases, and 12 bases lay between the germline ends. The germline gives CDR1 SGDLS, CDR2 YYNGEE. The length of the CDR3 is 14 residues. For the CDR3, the DNA is TGTGCCAGCAGCGTCCTAGGAGGGGGAGAGACCCAGTACTTC. This codes for CASSVLGGGETQYF.

As regards this clonotype: Because this beta chain is a stray read in a library intended to capture alpha chains, its abundance should not be given much weight. J is TRBJ2-7 and V is TRBV11-3, with D possibly being TRBD2 (6 bases). The CDR3 consists of 15 residues. Germline assignment: CDR1 SGHNT and CDR2 YENEEA. The V gene lost 5 bases and the J gene lost 1 base, with 15 bases spanning the gap. The CDR3 sequence: CASSPGRGRSYEQYF. The CDR3 DNA is TGTGCCAGCAGCCCCGGGCGGGGCAGATCCTACGAGCAGTACTTC. The variable domain in full, with the rest retrieved from reference TRBV11-3 and TRBJ2-7, is EAGVVQSPRYKIIEKKQPVAFWCNPISGHNTLYWYLQNLGQGPELLIRYENEEAVDDSQLPKDRFSAERLKGVDSTLKIQPAELGDSAVYLCASSPGRGRSYEQYFGPGTRLTVT.

Worth noting for this clonotype: This beta chain slipped into a library made for alpha chains as a stray read, so its size is not meaningful. The chain employs TRBV5-6 and TRBJ2-1, with D hard to call. Germline V CDR1 and CDR2: SGHDT, YYEEEE. There are 13 residues in the CDR3. V was pared by 2 bases and J by 7 bases, with 10 bases between. CDR3 amino acids: CASSFGLGNEQFF. In nucleotides, the CDR3 is TGTGCCAGCAGCTTTGGGTTGGGGAATGAGCAGTTCTTC.

As to this clonotype: This beta chain lies outside the target of a library built for alpha chains; its clone size means little. The chain employs TRBV2 and TRBJ2-2, with D hard to call. Trimming left V 4 bases short and J 6 bases short, with 6 bases between. The CDR3 spans 12 residues. Germline assignment: CDR1 SNHLY and CDR2 FYNNEI. The CDR3: CASSAGSGELFF. The CDR3 coding sequence is TGTGCCAGCAGTGCTGGGTCCGGGGAGCTGTTTTTT.

This clonotype was seen a few times. For a library built for alpha chains, this beta chain is a stray read; little rests on its size. J is TRBJ2-3 and V is TRBV15; the D gene is possibly TRBD1 (6 bases). Germline assignment: CDR1 LNHNV and CDR2 YYDKDF (reference sequence). This CDR3 has 15 residues. V gave up 0 bases and J gave up 2 bases, with 9 bases separating them. The CDR3 DNA is TGTGCCACCAGCAGAGATATGGGGGCCACAGATACGCAGTATTTT. Encoded protein: CATSRDMGATDTQYF.

This clonotype came up once. This beta chain is a stray read from a library made for alpha chains; its abundance is not meaningful. The chain joins TRBV19 to TRBJ2-2; 8 nucleotides line up with TRBD1. Unmatched junction bases numbered 2, after V lost 3 bases and J lost 5 bases. The CDR3 loop spans 14 amino acids. CDR1 and CDR2 (germline): LNHDA, SQIVND (reference sequence). The CDR3 sequence is CASSIQGATGELFF. CDR3 bases: TGTGCCAGTAGTATTCAGGGGGCAACCGGGGAGCTGTTTTTT.

This clonotype was found once. Being off target in a library aimed at alpha chains, this beta chain has a size of little meaning. This rearrangement joins TRBV3-1 to TRBJ2-3; the D call may be TRBD1 or TRBD2 (5 bases each). CDR3 length: 15 residues. The germline V gene has CDR1 LGHDT and CDR2 YNNKEL (reference sequence). Trimming took 2 bases from V and 7 from J, leaving 16 bases between them. The CDR3 here is CASSQSSGPQHTQYF. The CDR3 nucleotides are TGTGCCAGCAGCCAATCGTCGGGACCACAGCATACGCAGTATTTT.

The table lists this clonotype with a count of one. This beta chain is a stray read from a library made for alpha chains; its abundance is not meaningful. The chain combines TRBV6-2 or TRBV6-3 with TRBJ2-1; 9 bases line up with TRBD2. This CDR3 comprises 15 residues. The germline V gene encodes CDR1 MNHEY and CDR2 SVGEGT. The J segment lost 2 bases and the V segment lost 5 bases, leaving 4 bases of the junction unmatched. This CDR3 is CASSPTSGPYNEQFF. CDR3 sequence (DNA): TGTGCCAGCAGTCCGACTAGCGGCCCCTACAATGAGCAGTTCTTC.

Only a few counts were recorded for this clonotype. This beta chain is off target for a library built for alpha chains, so its abundance means little. This chain uses TRBV20-1 with TRBJ2-1, with a weak D call TRBD2 (5 bases). CDR1 and CDR2 from the germline V gene are DFQATT and SNEGSKA (reference sequence). The CDR3 runs to 12 residues. Trimming took 1 base from V and 10 from J, leaving 11 bases between them. The CDR3: CSARGTSGEQFF. As DNA, the CDR3 is TGCAGTGCTAGAGGTACTAGTGGAGAGCAGTTCTTC.

About this clonotype itself: This beta chain is an unintended read in a library built for alpha chains; its size means little. The chain has TRBV20-1 and TRBJ2-7; 9 positions match TRBD1. The CDR3 is made up of 15 amino acids. With V trimmed by 1 base and J by 3 bases, 7 bases remained unmatched. Germline V gene lookup returns CDR1 DFQATT and CDR2 SNEGSKA (reference sequence). CDR3 in DNA: TGCAGTGCTAGAGGTTCCCCGGGACAGGGCTACGAGCAGTACTTC. This sequence encodes CSARGSPGQGYEQYF.

As to this clonotype: Since it is a stray read in a library aimed at alpha chains, this beta chain has a size that is not meaningful. CDR3 sequence: CASSRGDSYNEQFF. In DNA form, the CDR3 reads TGTGCCAGCAGCCGGGGGGACTCCTACAATGAGCAGTTCTTC. V is TRBV7-6 and J is TRBJ2-1; 7 positions agree with TRBD2. This CDR3 has 14 amino acids. V shed 5 bases and J 0 bases; nucleotides not matched to a gene: 1. CDR1 is SGHVS, CDR2 FNYEAQ, per germline.

With respect to this clonotype: A library prepared for alpha chains yielded this beta chain as an off-target read; its size is of little meaning. The chain carries TRBV6-2 or TRBV6-3 and TRBJ2-2, with 9 bases that match TRBD2. The CDR3 loop spans 14 amino acids. Germline V gives CDR1 MNHEY, CDR2 SVGEGT. V lost 6 bases and J lost 6; bases outside the gene matches: 5. The CDR3 bases are TGTGCCAGCAGCCTTGGGACTAGCTCCGGGGAGCTGTTTTTT. It specifies CASSLGTSSGELFF.

Concerning this clonotype itself: Found in a library prepared for alpha chains, this beta chain is an off-target read, and its abundance has little meaning. The chain has TRBV9 and TRBJ2-1; perhaps TRBD2 as D (6 bases). The CDR3 runs 16 residues. Germline assignment: CDR1 SGDLS and CDR2 YYNGEE. V was shortened by 4 bases and J by 14 bases, with 28 bases between the two germline ends. CDR3 protein: CASSPPLKGSGPPEFF. In DNA form, the CDR3 reads TGTGCCAGCAGCCCTCCTCTAAAGGGTAGCGGCCCCCCCGAGTTCTTC.

Worth noting for this clonotype: The library was designed around alpha chains, so this beta chain is a stray read whose abundance carries little weight. This chain uses TRBV7-6 with TRBJ2-5, with D unclear. Germline-derived CDR1 and CDR2 are SGHVS and FNYEAQ. V was cut by 5 bases and J by 5 bases, with 21 bases left in between. The CDR3 spans 16 residues. CDR3 coding DNA: TGTGCCAGCAGCCCCGCATCCTTATCATCGGTGGAGACCCAGTACTTC. This codes for CASSPASLSSVETQYF.

About this clonotype: Since it is a stray read in a library aimed at alpha chains, this beta chain has a size that is not meaningful. The gene calls are TRBV6-5 and TRBJ1-1; D is undetermined. The germline V gene encodes CDR1 MNHEY and CDR2 SVGAGI. This CDR3 has 13 residues. V lost 0 bases and J lost 4, with 6 bases in between. CDR3 protein: CASSYSEVTEAFF. The CDR3 DNA reads TGTGCCAGCAGTTACTCTGAAGTCACTGAAGCTTTCTTT.

About this clonotype: As an off-target read in a library built for alpha chains, this beta chain has a frequency of little significance. This chain connects TRBV25-1 to TRBJ2-7; D is uncertain. The germline V gene has CDR1 MGHDK and CDR2 SYGVNS. The ends were cut back, 9 bases at V and 2 bases at J, with 11 bases in the middle. The CDR3 covers 12 residues. CDR3 residues: CASRATPYEQYF. CDR3 nucleotides: TGTGCCAGTCGGGCCACACCCTACGAGCAGTACTTC.

As for this clonotype: This beta chain is off target for a library built for alpha chains, so its abundance means little. V gene TRBV20-1 combines with J gene TRBJ2-1; D not certain. Germline CDR1 reads DFQATT; CDR2 reads SNEGSKA (reference sequence). The CDR3 contains 14 residues. Trimming left V 0 bases short and J 8 bases short, with 14 bases between. For the CDR3, the DNA is TGCAGTGCTAGAGATCTGGTTCTTTCCGATGAGCAGTTCTTC. As protein: CSARDLVLSDEQFF.